A single T cell receptor (beta chain) is shown here with its context. These data belong to a study of blood T cell repertoires in COVID-19. Deletions cut 2 bases from V and 2 bases from J, with 7 bases between. Germline CDR1 and CDR2: MNHEY and SVGEGT. There are 13 residues in the CDR3. Here immunoSEQ multiplex PCR was the method, and the copy in TCRdb shows in-frame clones only, minus some. The sample holds about 56,000 clones, approximately 89% seen once. This chain uses TRBV6-2 or TRBV6-3 with TRBJ2-7; D remains unclear. The sample taken for sequencing was peripheral blood. This TCR derives from a woman aged 55 to 70 with COVID-19, enrolled during active disease. The CDR3 nucleotides are TGTGCCAGCAGTTACGTCCTAACCTACGAGCAGTACTTC. This encodes CASSYVLTYEQYF.